This record covers a single T cell receptor (beta chain). Its target is unknown. The sample belongs to a study of T cell clones after liver transplantation. As for the study in general: Until 12-24 months post-transplant, subjects got standard immunosuppression and no induction. Regarding the study as a whole: In 5 of 8 subjects, circulating graft-donor-reactive CD4 TCRbeta sequences fell significantly after transplant. Rather than being deleted, graft donor-reactive T cells may have moved into the graft.

Trimming stripped 3 bases from V and 0 bases from J, with 14 bases between. CDR3 length equals 16 residues. The germline gives CDR1 KGHSH, CDR2 LQKENI. Libraries were prepared by immunoSEQ multiplex PCR; TCRdb keeps only in-frame clonotypes and omits some of them. The sample lists around 71,000 clones, 80% occurring once. The source was CD4+ T cells from blood, collected 12 months after liver transplant. This TCR derives from a human patient who received a liver transplant. The graft donor may have contributed some T cells. The chain carries TRBV18 and TRBJ1-1, with D maybe TRBD1 (5 bases). CDR3 bases: TGTGCCAGCTCACCGGGACCCCGCACCATGAACACTGAAGCTTTCTTT. It encodes CASSPGPRTMNTEAFF.